This entry lists 21 T cell receptor beta chains sequenced from one sample in a study of blood T cell repertoires in COVID-19. Profiled with immunoSEQ multiplex PCR; TCRdb holds only in-frame clones, not every one. Among approximately 340,000 clones listed, roughly nine tenths were seen once. What was sequenced was PBMCs or T cells enriched from blood (not recorded which). These receptors were taken from a woman aged 35 to 49 who had been exposed to COVID-19.

Only a few counts were recorded for this clone. The gene calls are TRBV27 and TRBJ1-5; TRBD1 aligns across 9 bases. The length of the CDR3 is 15 residues. The trim removed 3 bases at V and 5 bases at J, leaving 5 bases unmatched. The germline CDR1 and CDR2 sequences are MNHEY and SMNVEV (reference sequence). The CDR3 region has the DNA TGTGCCAGCAGTTTTGTGGGACAGGGACATCAGCCCCAGCATTTT. It translates to CASSFVGQGHQPQHF.

This rearrangement joins TRBV14 to TRBJ1-3, with D uncertain. Trimming left V 6 bases short and J 1 base short, with 10 bases between. The CDR3 length is 14 residues. Germline V gene sequence: CDR1 SGHDN, CDR2 FVKESK. The CDR3 DNA sequence: TGTGCCAGCAGTCTCAGGTCTTCTGGAAACACCATATATTTT. Its translation is CASSLRSSGNTIYF. The full variable domain, with the rest looked up from reference TRBV14 and TRBJ1-3, is EAGVTQFPSHSVIEKGQTVTLRCDPISGHDNLYWYRRVMGKEIKFLLHFVKESKQDESGMPNNRFLAERTGGTYSTLKVQPAELEDSGVYFCASSLRSSGNTIYFGEGSWLTVV.

The genes are TRBV3-1 (or the pseudogene TRBV3-2) and TRBJ2-2, with TRBD2 matching 11 bases. The CDR3 spans 18 residues. J was trimmed by 6 bases and V by 1 base; bases with no gene match: 10. Germline V gene data show CDR1 as LGHDT and CDR2 as YNNKEL (reference sequence). The CDR3 region has the DNA TGTGCCAGCAGCCAAGCTGGGACGGGACTAGCGGCGCCCGGGGAGCTGTTTTTT. Translating it yields CASSQAGTGLAAPGELFF.

The CDR3 nucleotides read TGTGCCAGCAGTGCAGATTCCTATAATTCACCCCTCCACTTT. Amino acids: CASSADSYNSPLHF. The rearrangement uses TRBV6-4 and TRBJ1-6; no clear D. Trimming stripped 4 bases from V and 1 base from J, with 5 bases between. CDR3 length: 14 amino acids. In germline, CDR1 is MRHNA, CDR2 SNTAGT.

In its sample, this clone was seen many times. J is TRBJ2-7 and V is TRBV15; no reliable D call. This CDR3 contains 13 residues. The V end lost 5 bases, the J end lost 5 bases, and 13 bases lay between the germline ends. Germline CDR1 reads LNHNV; CDR2 reads YYDKDF (reference sequence). The CDR3 region has the DNA TGTGCCACCAGCCCCCGAGTACGGGACGAGCAGTACTTC. It yields the protein CATSPRVRDEQYF.

The chain has TRBV19 and TRBJ1-6, with D perhaps matching TRBD1 (5 bases). Germline V gives CDR1 LNHDA, CDR2 SQIVND (reference sequence). This CDR3 comprises 18 residues. V was clipped by 3 bases and J by 6 bases, with 21 bases between them. CDR3 DNA: TGTGCCAGTAGTATCCACTCCCCAAAGGGGCAGTTTAATTCACCCCTCCACTTT. This codes for CASSIHSPKGQFNSPLHF.

This clone showed up just a few times. The chain carries TRBV10-3 and TRBJ1-1, with 7 bases aligning to TRBD1. Trimming cost V 2 bases and J 7 bases; bases outside gene matches: 13. The CDR3 spans 16 residues. Germline CDR1 ENHRY, CDR2 SYGVKD. In nucleotides, the CDR3 is TGTGCCATCAGTGAGGGGGACAGAGGGGGTAACGTTGAAGCTTTCTTT. It encodes CAISEGDRGGNVEAFF.

This clone was detected a few times. The chain has TRBV2 and TRBJ2-7; TRBD1 aligns across 8 bases. J gave up 4 bases and V 8 bases, and 10 bases lay outside the gene matches. The CDR3 spans 14 residues. Germline loops: CDR1 SNHLY, CDR2 FYNNEI. The CDR3 DNA is TGTGCCAGCTTAACCGGGACAGGAATTTACGAGCAGTACTTC. This sequence encodes CASLTGTGIYEQYF.

The J gene is TRBJ1-4, the V gene TRBV5-4, with unresolved D. Germline CDR1 is SGHNT and CDR2 is YYREEE (reference sequence). CDR3 length: 14 amino acids. V lost 4 bases and J lost 6, with 13 bases in between. The CDR3 DNA follows: TGTGCCAGCAGCCCCTCAAATCGGGATGAAAAACTGTTTTTT. Amino acid sequence: CASSPSNRDEKLFF.

A single count supports this clone. The V and J genes are TRBV5-4 and TRBJ1-1; no reliable D call. The CDR3 runs 14 residues. Deletions cut 0 bases from V and 1 base from J, with 7 bases between. Germline lookup yields CDR1 SGHNT and CDR2 YYREEE (reference sequence). The CDR3 sequence is CASSLARGNTEAFF. CDR3 in DNA: TGTGCCAGCAGCTTGGCTCGGGGGAACACTGAAGCTTTCTTT.

With regard to this clone: This specimen includes other DNA sequences encoding the same CDR3. J is TRBJ1-1 and V is TRBV2, with a possible D match to TRBD1 (5 bases). Deletions cut 1 base from V and 1 base from J, with 7 bases between. Germline V lookup: CDR1 SNHLY, CDR2 FYNNEI. The CDR3 has 14 residues. CDR3 sequence reads: CASSEGGGNTEAFF. The CDR3 bases are TGTGCCAGCAGTGAAGGGGGCGGGAACACTGAAGCTTTCTTT.

The chain is built from TRBV19 and TRBJ1-1, with D perhaps TRBD1 (5 bases). CDR1 is LNHDA and CDR2 is SQIVND in the germline V gene (reference sequence). V lost 5 bases, J lost 6 bases, and 10 bases lay in between. This CDR3 is 12 amino acids long. CDR3 sequence: CASSVIGAEAFF. The CDR3 DNA follows: TGTGCCAGTAGTGTAATAGGGGCTGAAGCTTTCTTT.

The chain couples TRBV19 to TRBJ2-4, with 7 bases fitting TRBD2. This CDR3 region has 15 residues. After removal of 0 bases from V and 7 bases from J, the junction contained 6 bases not matched to a gene. Germline-derived CDR1 and CDR2 are LNHDA and SQIVND (reference sequence). CDR3 protein: CASSIDGGGINIQYF. DNA for the CDR3: TGTGCCAGTAGTATAGATGGGGGGGGGATCAACATTCAGTACTTC. The whole variable domain, remainder taken from reference TRBV19 and TRBJ2-4, is DGGITQSPKYLFRKEGQNVTLSCEQNLNHDAMYWYRQDPGQGLRLIYYSQIVNDFQKGDIAEGYSVSREKKESFPLTVTSAQKNPTAFYLCASSIDGGGINIQYFGAGTRLSVL.

The chain recombines TRBV15 with TRBJ1-5; D may be TRBD1 (5 bases). The CDR3 covers 16 residues. Germline CDR1 reads LNHNV; CDR2 reads YYDKDF (reference sequence). Trimming took 5 bases from V and 1 from J, leaving 15 bases between them. The CDR3 coding sequence is TGTGCCACCAGCGCCAATCAGGGAGGAAGCAATCAGCCCCAGCATTTT. This gives the protein CATSANQGGSNQPQHF.

This chain uses TRBV5-4 with TRBJ2-2; 11 bases line up with TRBD1. V trimming: 4 bases; J trimming: 4 bases; junction bases outside the gene matches: 6. CDR3 length equals 16 residues. Germline values: CDR1 SGHNT, CDR2 YYREEE (reference sequence). CDR3 coding DNA: TGTGCCAGCAGCCCCGGACAGGGGGCTTCCACCGGGGAGCTGTTTTTT. This codes for CASSPGQGASTGELFF.

The chain uses TRBV10-3 and TRBJ1-1, with D perhaps TRBD1 (6 bases). Germline loops: CDR1 ENHRY, CDR2 SYGVKD. The V end lost 10 bases, the J end lost 2 bases, and 14 bases lay between the germline ends. The CDR3 consists of 13 residues. CDR3 sequence (DNA): TGTGCCACCCAACAGGGATTAAACACTGAAGCTTTCTTT. Encoded protein: CATQQGLNTEAFF.

In its sample, this clone was seen once. The V gene is TRBV19, the J gene TRBJ2-5, with 9 bases matching TRBD1. The better agreement between TRBJ2-7 and the DNA end casts doubt on the J call. CDR3 length: 12 residues. Germline-derived CDR1 and CDR2 are LNHDA and SQIVND (reference sequence). The CDR3 DNA is TGTGCCACCCGGGACAGGGATTACGAGCAGTACTTC. This sequence encodes CATRDRDYEQYF.

This chain joins TRBV29-1 and TRBJ2-7; TRBD1 aligns across 10 bases. CDR1 SQVTM and CDR2 ANQGSEA come from the germline V gene. V lost 7 bases, J lost 5 bases, and 5 bases stayed unmatched. This CDR3 region has 12 residues. The CDR3 region is CSGIGTGDEQYF. CDR3 nucleotide sequence: TGCAGCGGAATTGGGACAGGGGACGAGCAGTACTTC.

The rearrangement uses TRBV24-1 and TRBJ1-5; D possibly corresponds to TRBD1 (5 bases). CDR3 length: 15 amino acids. V was pared by 3 bases and J by 3 bases, with 11 bases between. Germline CDR1 is KGHDR and CDR2 is SFDVKD. The CDR3 bases are TGTGCCACCAGTGATCCCTCGACAGCCAATCAGCCCCAGCATTTT. Amino acids: CATSDPSTANQPQHF.

The genes are TRBV7-2 and TRBJ2-1; 10 bases map to TRBD2. The length of the CDR3 is 14 residues. CDR1 is SGHTA and CDR2 is FQGNSA in the germline V gene. After removal of 4 bases from V and 8 bases from J, the junction contained 5 bases not matched to a gene. CDR3 protein: CASSSRTSGDEQFF. DNA of the CDR3: TGTGCCAGCAGCTCCCGGACTAGCGGCGATGAGCAGTTCTTC.

V and J are TRBV5-1 and TRBJ2-7; D uncertain. V was shortened by 4 bases and J by 4 bases, with 9 bases between the two germline ends. Looked up from germline, CDR1 is SGHRS and CDR2 is YFSETQ. The CDR3 spans 12 residues. The CDR3 here is CASSVDLYEQYF. The CDR3 DNA reads as TGCGCCAGCAGCGTTGACTTATACGAGCAGTACTTC.